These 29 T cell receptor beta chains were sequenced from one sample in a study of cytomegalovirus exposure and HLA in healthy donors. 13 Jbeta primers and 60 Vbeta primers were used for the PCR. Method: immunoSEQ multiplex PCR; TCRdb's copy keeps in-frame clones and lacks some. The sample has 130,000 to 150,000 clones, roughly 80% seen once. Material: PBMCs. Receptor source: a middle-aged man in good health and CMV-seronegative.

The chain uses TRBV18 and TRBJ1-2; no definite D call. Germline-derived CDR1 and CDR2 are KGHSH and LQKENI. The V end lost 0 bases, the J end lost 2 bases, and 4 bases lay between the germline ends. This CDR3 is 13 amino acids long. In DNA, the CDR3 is TGTGCCAGCTCACCACCGAGGAACTATGGCTACACCTTC. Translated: CASSPPRNYGYTF.

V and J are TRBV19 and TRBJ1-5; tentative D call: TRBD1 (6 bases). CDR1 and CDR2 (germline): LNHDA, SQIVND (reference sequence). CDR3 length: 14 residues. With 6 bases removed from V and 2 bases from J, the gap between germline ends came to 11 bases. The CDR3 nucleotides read TGTGCCAGTAGGACAGGCCGCGGCAATCAGCCCCAGCATTTT. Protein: CASRTGRGNQPQHF.

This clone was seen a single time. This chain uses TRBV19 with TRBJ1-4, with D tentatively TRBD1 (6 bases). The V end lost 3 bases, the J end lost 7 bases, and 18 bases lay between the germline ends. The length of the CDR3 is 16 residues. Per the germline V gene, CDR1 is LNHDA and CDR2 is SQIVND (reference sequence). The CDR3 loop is CASSIEQGILGEKLFF. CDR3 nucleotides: TGTGCCAGTAGTATTGAACAGGGTATTCTTGGTGAAAAACTGTTTTTT.

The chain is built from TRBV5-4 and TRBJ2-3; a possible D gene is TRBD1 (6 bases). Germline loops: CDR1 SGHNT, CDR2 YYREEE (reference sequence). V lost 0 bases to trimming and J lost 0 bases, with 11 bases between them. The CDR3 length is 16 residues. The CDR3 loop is CASSLAGGQSTDTQYF. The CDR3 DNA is TGTGCCAGCAGCTTGGCCGGAGGACAGAGCACAGATACGCAGTATTTT.

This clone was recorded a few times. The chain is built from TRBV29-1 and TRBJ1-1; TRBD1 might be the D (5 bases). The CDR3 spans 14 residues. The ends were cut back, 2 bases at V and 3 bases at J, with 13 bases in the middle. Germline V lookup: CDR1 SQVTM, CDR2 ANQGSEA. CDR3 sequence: CSVELSGWDTEAFF. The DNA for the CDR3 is TGCAGCGTTGAATTGTCAGGGTGGGACACTGAAGCTTTCTTT.

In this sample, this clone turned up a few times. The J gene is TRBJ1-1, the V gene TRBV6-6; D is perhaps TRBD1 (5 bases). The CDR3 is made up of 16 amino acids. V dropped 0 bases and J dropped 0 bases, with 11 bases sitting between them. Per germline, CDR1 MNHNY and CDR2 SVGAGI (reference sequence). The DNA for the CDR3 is TGTGCCAGCAGTTACTCGGCAGGGTACATGAACACTGAAGCTTTCTTT. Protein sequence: CASSYSAGYMNTEAFF.

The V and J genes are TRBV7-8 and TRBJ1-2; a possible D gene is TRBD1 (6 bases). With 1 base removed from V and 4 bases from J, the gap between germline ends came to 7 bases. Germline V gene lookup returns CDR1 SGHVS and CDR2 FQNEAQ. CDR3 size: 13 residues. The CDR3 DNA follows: TGTGCCAGCAGCTTAGACAGGGTCTATGGCTACACCTTC. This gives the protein CASSLDRVYGYTF. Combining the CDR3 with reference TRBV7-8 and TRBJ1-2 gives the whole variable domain GAGVSQSPRYKVAKRGQDVALRCDPISGHVSLFWYQQALGQGPEFLTYFQNEAQLDKSGLPSDRFFAERPEGSVSTLKIQRTQQEDSAVYLCASSLDRVYGYTFGSGTRLTVV.

The CDR3 is CASSFRGEGQETQYF. The CDR3 DNA is TGTGCCAGCAGCTTCCGGGGGGAGGGCCAAGAGACCCAGTACTTC. The J gene is TRBJ2-5, the V gene TRBV9; TRBD2 matches 7 bases. CDR3 length: 15 residues. The V and J ends lost 4 bases and 1 base, in that order; junction bases with no gene match: 7. CDR1 and CDR2 (germline): SGDLS, YYNGEE. Supplemented by reference TRBV9 and TRBJ2-5, the full variable domain reads DSGVTQTPKHLITATGQRVTLRCSPRSGDLSVYWYQQSLDQGLQFLIQYYNGEERAKGNILERFSAQQFPDLHSELNLSSLELGDSALYFCASSFRGEGQETQYFGPGTRLLVL.

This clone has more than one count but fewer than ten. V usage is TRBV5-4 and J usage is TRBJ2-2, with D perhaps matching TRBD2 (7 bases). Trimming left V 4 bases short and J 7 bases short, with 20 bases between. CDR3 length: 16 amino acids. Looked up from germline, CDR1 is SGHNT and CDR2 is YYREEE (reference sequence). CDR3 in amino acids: CASSAGGRGADGELFF. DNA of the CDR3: TGTGCCAGCAGCGCTGGTGGGAGGGGGGCTGACGGGGAGCTGTTTTTT.

Here the CDR3 reads CASSVGQGQSGQYF. The CDR3 DNA sequence: TGCGCCAGCAGTGTAGGACAGGGTCAGTCCGGGCAGTACTTC. The chain employs TRBV10-1 and TRBJ2-7; TRBD1 agrees at 8 bases. The CDR3 runs 14 residues. Germline V gene sequence: CDR1 WNHNN, CDR2 SYGVQD (reference sequence). Losses at the gene ends were 4 bases for V and 9 bases for J; bases not matched to a gene: 11.

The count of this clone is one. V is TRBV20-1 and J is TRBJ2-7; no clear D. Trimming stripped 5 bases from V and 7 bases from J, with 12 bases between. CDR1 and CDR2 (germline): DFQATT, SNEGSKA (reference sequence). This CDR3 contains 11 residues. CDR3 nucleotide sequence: TGCAGTGCTTCCGTGGCCGTAGAGCAGTACTTC. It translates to CSASVAVEQYF.

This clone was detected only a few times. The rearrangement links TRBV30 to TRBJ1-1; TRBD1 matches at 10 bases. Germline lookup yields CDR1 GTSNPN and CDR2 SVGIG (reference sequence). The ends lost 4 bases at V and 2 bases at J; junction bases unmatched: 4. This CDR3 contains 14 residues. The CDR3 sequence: CAWTTGGINTEAFF. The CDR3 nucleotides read TGTGCCTGGACGACAGGGGGCATAAACACTGAAGCTTTCTTT.

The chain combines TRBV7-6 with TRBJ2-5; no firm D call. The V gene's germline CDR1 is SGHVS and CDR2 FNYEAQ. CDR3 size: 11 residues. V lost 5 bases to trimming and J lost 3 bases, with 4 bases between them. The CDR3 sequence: CASSIEETQYF. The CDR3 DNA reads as TGTGCCAGCAGCATCGAAGAGACCCAGTACTTC.

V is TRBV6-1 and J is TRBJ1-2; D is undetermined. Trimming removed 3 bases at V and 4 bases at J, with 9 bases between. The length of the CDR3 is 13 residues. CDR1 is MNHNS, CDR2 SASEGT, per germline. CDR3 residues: CASSDSQVYGYTF. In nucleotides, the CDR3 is TGTGCCAGCAGTGACAGTCAGGTCTATGGCTACACCTTC.

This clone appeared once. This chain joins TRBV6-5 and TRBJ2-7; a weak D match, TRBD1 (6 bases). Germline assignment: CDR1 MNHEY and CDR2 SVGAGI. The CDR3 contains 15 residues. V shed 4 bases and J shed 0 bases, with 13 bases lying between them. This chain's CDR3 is CASSLNRDGSYEQYF. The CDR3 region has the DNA TGTGCCAGCAGTTTAAACAGGGATGGCTCCTACGAGCAGTACTTC.

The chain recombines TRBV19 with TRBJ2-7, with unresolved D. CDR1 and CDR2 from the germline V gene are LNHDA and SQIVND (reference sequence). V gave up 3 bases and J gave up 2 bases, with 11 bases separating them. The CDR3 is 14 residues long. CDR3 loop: CASSIGRKAYEQYF. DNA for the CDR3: TGTGCCAGTAGTATCGGCAGGAAGGCCTACGAGCAGTACTTC.

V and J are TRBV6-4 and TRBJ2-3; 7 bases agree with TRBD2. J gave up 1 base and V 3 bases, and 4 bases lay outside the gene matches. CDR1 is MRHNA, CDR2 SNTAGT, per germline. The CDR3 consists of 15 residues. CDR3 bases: TGTGCCAGCAGTGAGACTAGCCACCGCACAGATACGCAGTATTTT. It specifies CASSETSHRTDTQYF.

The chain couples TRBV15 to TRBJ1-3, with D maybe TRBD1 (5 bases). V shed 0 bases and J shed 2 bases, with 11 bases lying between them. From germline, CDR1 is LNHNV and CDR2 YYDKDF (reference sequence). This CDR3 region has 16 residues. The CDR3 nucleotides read TGTGCCACCAGCAGAGATTCGGCAGGGCCTGGAAACACCATATATTTT. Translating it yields CATSRDSAGPGNTIYF.

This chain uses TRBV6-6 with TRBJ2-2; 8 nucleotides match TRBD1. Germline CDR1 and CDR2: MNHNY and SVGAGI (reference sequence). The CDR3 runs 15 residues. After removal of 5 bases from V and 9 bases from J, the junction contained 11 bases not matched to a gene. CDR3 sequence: CASSGQGARSWELFF. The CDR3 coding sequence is TGTGCCAGCAGTGGCCAGGGGGCGCGTTCTTGGGAGCTGTTTTTT.

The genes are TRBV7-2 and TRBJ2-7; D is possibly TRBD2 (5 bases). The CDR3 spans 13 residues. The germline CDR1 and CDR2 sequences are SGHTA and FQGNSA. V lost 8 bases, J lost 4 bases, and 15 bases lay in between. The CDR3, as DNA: TGTGCCAGCGGGCGGGCCTTCGGTTACGAGCAGTACTTC. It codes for CASGRAFGYEQYF.

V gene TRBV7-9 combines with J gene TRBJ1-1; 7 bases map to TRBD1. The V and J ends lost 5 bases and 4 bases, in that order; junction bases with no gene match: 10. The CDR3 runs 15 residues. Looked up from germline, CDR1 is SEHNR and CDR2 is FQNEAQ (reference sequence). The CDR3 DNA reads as TGTGCCAGCAGCGTCGAGACAGGGAGAGGCACTGAAGCTTTCTTT. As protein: CASSVETGRGTEAFF.

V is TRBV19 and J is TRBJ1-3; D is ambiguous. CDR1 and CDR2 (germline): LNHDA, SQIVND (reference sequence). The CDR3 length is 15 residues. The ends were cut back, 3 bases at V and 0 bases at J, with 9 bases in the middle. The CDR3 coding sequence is TGTGCCAGTAGTATGACCGGGAACTCTGGAAACACCATATATTTT. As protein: CASSMTGNSGNTIYF.

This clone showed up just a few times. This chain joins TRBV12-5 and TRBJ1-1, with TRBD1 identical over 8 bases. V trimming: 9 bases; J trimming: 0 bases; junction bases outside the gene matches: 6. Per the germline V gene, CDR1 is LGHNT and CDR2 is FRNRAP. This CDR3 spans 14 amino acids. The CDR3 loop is CARDTGGVNTEAFF. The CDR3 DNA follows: TGTGCTAGGGATACAGGGGGGGTGAACACTGAAGCTTTCTTT.

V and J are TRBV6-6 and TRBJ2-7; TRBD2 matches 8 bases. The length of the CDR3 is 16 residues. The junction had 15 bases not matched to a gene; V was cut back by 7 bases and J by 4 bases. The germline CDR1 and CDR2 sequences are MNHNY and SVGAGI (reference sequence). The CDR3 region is CASTASGGRSGYEQYF. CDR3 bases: TGTGCCAGCACCGCGAGCGGGGGACGGTCTGGATACGAGCAGTACTTC.

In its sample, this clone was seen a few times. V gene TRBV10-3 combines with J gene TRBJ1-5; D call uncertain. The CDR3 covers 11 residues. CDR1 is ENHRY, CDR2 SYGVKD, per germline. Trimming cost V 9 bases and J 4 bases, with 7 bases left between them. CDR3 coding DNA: TGTGCCATTAAAGAGAATCAGCCCCAGCATTTT. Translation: CAIKENQPQHF.

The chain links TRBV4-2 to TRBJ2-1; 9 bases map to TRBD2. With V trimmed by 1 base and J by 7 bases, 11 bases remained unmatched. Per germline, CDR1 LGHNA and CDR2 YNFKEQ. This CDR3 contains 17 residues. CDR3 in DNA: TGTGCCAGCAGCCAAGTTCCAGCGGGGGGTGGTGGGAATGAGCAGTTCTTC. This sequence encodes CASSQVPAGGGGNEQFF.

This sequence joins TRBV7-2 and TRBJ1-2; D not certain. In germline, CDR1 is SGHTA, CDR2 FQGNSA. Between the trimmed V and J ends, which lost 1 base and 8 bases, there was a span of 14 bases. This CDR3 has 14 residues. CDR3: CASSLGSRPMGYTF. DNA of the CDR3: TGTGCCAGCAGCTTAGGATCCAGGCCTATGGGCTACACCTTC.

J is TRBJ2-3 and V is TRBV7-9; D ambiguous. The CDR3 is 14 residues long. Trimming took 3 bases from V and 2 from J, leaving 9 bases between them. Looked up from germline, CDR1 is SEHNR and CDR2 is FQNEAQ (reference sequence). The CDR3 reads CASSLGLNTDTQYF. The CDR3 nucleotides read TGTGCCAGCAGCTTGGGCTTAAACACAGATACGCAGTATTTT.

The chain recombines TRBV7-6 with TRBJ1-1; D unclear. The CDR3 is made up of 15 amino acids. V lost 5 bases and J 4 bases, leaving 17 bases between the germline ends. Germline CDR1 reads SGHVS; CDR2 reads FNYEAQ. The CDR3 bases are TGTGCCAGCAGCCCCCTTGGGGAGGTGGGCACTGAAGCTTTCTTT. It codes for CASSPLGEVGTEAFF.